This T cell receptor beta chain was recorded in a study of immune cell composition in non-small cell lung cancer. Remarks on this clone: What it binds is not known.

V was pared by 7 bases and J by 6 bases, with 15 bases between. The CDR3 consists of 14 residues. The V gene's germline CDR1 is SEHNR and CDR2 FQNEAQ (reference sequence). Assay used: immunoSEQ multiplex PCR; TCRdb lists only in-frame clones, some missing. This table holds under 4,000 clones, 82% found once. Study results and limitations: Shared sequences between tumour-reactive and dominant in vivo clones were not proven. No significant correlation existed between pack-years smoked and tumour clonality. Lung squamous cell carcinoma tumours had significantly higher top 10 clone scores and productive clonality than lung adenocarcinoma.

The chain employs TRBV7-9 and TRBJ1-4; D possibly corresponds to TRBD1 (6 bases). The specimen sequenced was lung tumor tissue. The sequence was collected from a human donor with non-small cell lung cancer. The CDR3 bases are TGTGCCAGCACCGCGGCCGGGGGGCATGAAAAACTGTTTTTT. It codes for CASTAAGGHEKLFF.